The 5 T cell receptor beta chains given below trace back to one sample, sequenced in a study of blood T cell repertoires in COVID-19 (dated by TCRdb to 2020 to 2021). Library preparation was by the immunoSEQ multiplex PCR assay. TCRdb provides this immuneACCESS table in a form limited to in-frame rearrangements. Some clones are lacking; in checked studies, under half of them reflect an unresolved V gene, and why the rest are absent is not known. Within this sample are roughly 290,000 clones, with 80% to 90% of them counted one time only. In total, the top ten clones hold around 0.8% of the sample. The sequenced material came from peripheral blood. Source of these receptors: a young man with acute or convalescent COVID-19.

This clone was detected only a few times. The chain carries TRBV3-1 (or the pseudogene TRBV3-2) and TRBJ2-5, with 9 nucleotides matching TRBD1. There are 16 residues in the CDR3. Per germline, CDR1 LGHDT and CDR2 YNNKEL (reference sequence). The V gene end was trimmed by 6 bases and the J gene end by 4 bases; junction bases not matched to a gene: 12. The CDR3 DNA reads as TGTGCCAGCAGACCAAACCGGGACAGGGAGGGAGAGACCCAGTACTTC. Protein sequence: CASRPNRDREGETQYF.

The V and J genes are TRBV28 and TRBJ1-5; D gene uncertain. The CDR3 covers 15 residues. V shed 6 bases and J shed 4 bases, with 16 bases lying between them. Germline loops: CDR1 MDHEN, CDR2 SYDVKM. For the CDR3, the DNA is TGTGCCAGCAGCCCCATGGAGGGTTGGAATCAGCCCCAGCATTTT. Translation gives CASSPMEGWNQPQHF. The variable domain in full, completed from reference TRBV28 and TRBJ1-5, reads DVKVTQSSRYLVKRTGEKVFLECVQDMDHENMFWYRQDPGLGLRLIYFSYDVKMKEKGDIPEGYSVSREKKERFSLILESASTNQTSMYLCASSPMEGWNQPQHFGDGTRLSIL.

The rearrangement links TRBV4-2 to TRBJ1-2; D is uncertain. From germline, CDR1 is LGHNA and CDR2 YNFKEQ. This CDR3 comprises 14 residues. Trimming removed 1 base from V and 5 bases from J, with 11 bases in between. CDR3 bases: TGTGCCAGCAGCCAAGTGTCACTGTCTTATGGCTACACCTTC. It is translated as CASSQVSLSYGYTF.

This chain's CDR3 is CSASGSSQETQYF. CDR3 in DNA: TGCAGTGCTAGTGGTTCCAGCCAAGAGACCCAGTACTTC. V is TRBV20-1 and J is TRBJ2-5, with D unresolved. The CDR3 has 13 amino acids. Trimming took 3 bases from V and 1 from J, leaving 9 bases between them. CDR1 is DFQATT and CDR2 is SNEGSKA in the germline V gene (reference sequence).

V usage is TRBV7-8 and J usage is TRBJ2-7; the D gene is possibly TRBD1 (5 bases). V lost 4 bases and J lost 1, with 8 bases in between. CDR1 and CDR2 from the germline V gene are SGHVS and FQNEAQ. This CDR3 has 13 residues. CDR3 amino acids: CASSSTASYEQYF. CDR3 nucleotide sequence: TGTGCCAGCAGCTCGACAGCATCCTACGAGCAGTACTTC.